The present T cell receptor beta chain was sequenced within a study of esophageal squamous cell carcinoma under preoperative chemotherapy. Indicated time point: before preoperative PTX-NDP chemotherapy. A few counts support this clonotype. The CDR3 is made up of 14 amino acids. The V and J ends lost 0 bases and 1 base respectively, with 6 bases between them. Per germline, CDR1 MGHRA and CDR2 YSYEKL. TCRdb itself ran the PCR reads through MiXCR, one entry per CDR3 protein. The repertoire holds over 10,000 distinct CDR3 sequences, with roughly half as singletons. The clonotype originates from a human donor with esophageal squamous cell carcinoma. The donor label of this sample is uncertain. The chain employs TRBV4-1 and TRBJ1-1; D remains unclear. Sampling was conducted from a patient given preoperative chemotherapy. CDR3 protein: CASSQDAGNTEAFF. DNA of the CDR3: TGCGCCAGCAGCCAAGATGCGGGGAACACTGAAGCTTTCTTT.